This entry lists 22 T cell receptor beta chains sequenced from one sample in a study of OX40 agonist ivuxolimab in advanced cancers. To prepare the library, the immunoSEQ multiplex PCR assay was applied. TCRdb holds this immuneACCESS table with in-frame rearrangements only. Some clones are missing; in checked studies, unresolved V genes explain under half, and the rest has no known cause. This sample holds 10,000 to 15,000 clones; around 80% were observed only once. The ten biggest clones cover about 14% of the sample. The starting material was CD4+ or CD8+ T cells sorted from blood, obtained in a trial of the OX40 agonist ivuxolimab. The receptors were gathered from an adult with an advanced solid tumor such as melanoma, head and neck, liver or kidney cancer.

The rearrangement links TRBV27 to TRBJ2-1; the D gene is possibly TRBD2 (6 bases). V lost 2 bases and J lost 7, with 18 bases in between. Germline assignment: CDR1 MNHEY and CDR2 SMNVEV (reference sequence). The CDR3 is 16 residues long. DNA of the CDR3: TGTGCCAGCAGTTTAGGGCAGCGGGCACCCCGGAATGAGCAGTTCTTC. The encoded protein is CASSLGQRAPRNEQFF.

This chain connects TRBV27 to TRBJ2-2; D ambiguous. CDR3 length: 13 residues. Germline lookup yields CDR1 MNHEY and CDR2 SMNVEV (reference sequence). The V and J ends lost 4 bases and 6 bases respectively, with 9 bases between them. Here the CDR3 reads CASSSHLAGELFF. The CDR3 DNA follows: TGTGCCAGCAGTTCCCACTTGGCCGGGGAGCTGTTTTTT.

The chain uses TRBV13 and TRBJ1-2, with a possible D match to TRBD1 (6 bases). Between the trimmed V and J ends, which lost 5 bases and 13 bases, there was a span of 17 bases. This CDR3 contains 12 residues. Per germline, CDR1 PRHDT and CDR2 FYEKMQ (reference sequence). The CDR3 spells CASSTPGEGATF. CDR3 DNA sequence: TGTGCCAGCAGCACCCCAGGGGAGGGAGCCACCTTC. Supplemented by reference TRBV13 and TRBJ1-2, the full variable domain reads AAGVIQSPRHLIKEKRETATLKCYPIPRHDTVYWYQQGPGQDPQFLISFYEKMQSDKGSIPDRFSAQQFSDYHSELNMSSLELGDSALYFCASSTPGEGATFGSGTRLTVV.

The chain employs TRBV10-2 and TRBJ2-3, with D perhaps given as TRBD1 or TRBD2 (5 bases each). The CDR3 spans 13 residues. Trimming shortened V by 10 bases and J by 3 bases, and 14 bases separated the two germline ends. The germline CDR1 and CDR2 sequences are WSHSY and SAAADI. The DNA of the CDR3 is TGCGCCACCGGGGCAGGGAGAACAGATACGCAGTATTTT. Protein: CATGAGRTDTQYF.

The chain joins TRBV5-4 to TRBJ2-5; D gene unclear. V lost 4 bases to trimming and J lost 4 bases, with 11 bases between them. This CDR3 spans 13 amino acids. Looked up from germline, CDR1 is SGHNT and CDR2 is YYREEE (reference sequence). The CDR3 loop is CASSPHNRETQYF. The CDR3, as DNA: TGTGCCAGCAGCCCCCATAACCGAGAGACCCAGTACTTC.

The J gene is TRBJ2-6, the V gene TRBV9, with 7 nucleotides matching TRBD2. V lost 7 bases to trimming and J lost 5 bases; unmatched junction nucleotides: 15. The CDR3 contains 17 residues. Per germline, CDR1 SGDLS and CDR2 YYNGEE. The CDR3 DNA sequence: TGTGCCAGCCCTGATCTGACTGGGGGGGGACGGGCCAACGTCCTGACTTTC. The encoded protein is CASPDLTGGGRANVLTF.

The rearrangement links TRBV6-5 to TRBJ2-1; 9 bases fit TRBD2. Trimming cost V 6 bases and J 5 bases; bases outside gene matches: 5. In germline, CDR1 is MNHEY, CDR2 SVGAGI. This CDR3 spans 14 amino acids. CDR3 in amino acids: CASRRSGRNNEQFF. The CDR3 nucleotides read TGTGCCAGCAGACGAAGCGGGAGGAACAATGAGCAGTTCTTC.

This clone was recorded a few times. The chain joins TRBV6-5 to TRBJ2-1, with TRBD1 identical over 9 bases. The CDR3 has 15 amino acids. Germline V CDR1 and CDR2: MNHEY, SVGAGI. V shed 6 bases, J shed 7 bases, and the junction held 10 bases outside the gene matches. The chain's CDR3 is CASSIGQGFRNEQFF. CDR3 bases: TGTGCCAGCAGCATTGGACAGGGGTTTCGAAATGAGCAGTTCTTC.

The chain combines TRBV4-3 with TRBJ1-2; 9 bases are shared with TRBD1. V trimming: 4 bases; J trimming: 4 bases; junction bases outside the gene matches: 10. Germline-derived CDR1 and CDR2 are LGHNA and YSLEER. The CDR3 has 16 amino acids. The CDR3 region has the DNA TGCGCCAGCAGCCCTCAGCACACAGGGGGCACCTATGGCTACACCTTC. This translates into CASSPQHTGGTYGYTF.

The rearrangement links TRBV19 to TRBJ2-1; D possibly corresponds to TRBD2 (6 bases). V was pared by 3 bases and J by 6 bases, with 12 bases between. CDR1 is LNHDA, CDR2 SQIVND, per germline (reference sequence). The CDR3 runs 14 residues. CDR3 residues: CASSMASGRNEQFF. CDR3 nucleotides: TGTGCCAGTAGTATGGCGAGCGGGCGCAATGAGCAGTTCTTC. The complete variable domain, with remaining parts taken from reference TRBV19 and TRBJ2-1, reads DGGITQSPKYLFRKEGQNVTLSCEQNLNHDAMYWYRQDPGQGLRLIYYSQIVNDFQKGDIAEGYSVSREKKESFPLTVTSAQKNPTAFYLCASSMASGRNEQFFGPGTRLTVL.

The rearrangement uses TRBV4-3 and TRBJ2-7; D ambiguous. Germline lookup yields CDR1 LGHNA and CDR2 YSLEER. V lost 3 bases and J 3 bases, leaving 15 bases between the germline ends. This CDR3 comprises 15 residues. CDR3 DNA: TGCGCCAGCAGCCAGGAAGATGGGCTCAGCTACGAGCAGTACTTC. Protein sequence: CASSQEDGLSYEQYF.

The CDR3 here is CASKQQGRHNEQFF. The CDR3 nucleotides are TGTGCCAGCAAGCAACAGGGGCGACACAATGAGCAGTTCTTC. The chain is built from TRBV7-9 and TRBJ2-1; 7 bases agree with TRBD1. The CDR3 covers 14 residues. CDR1 is SEHNR, CDR2 FQNEAQ, per germline (reference sequence). After removal of 7 bases from V and 5 bases from J, the junction contained 8 bases not matched to a gene.

J is TRBJ2-6 and V is TRBV9; 9 positions agree with TRBD1. The ends lost 0 bases at V and 2 bases at J; junction bases unmatched: 6. CDR1 and CDR2 from the germline V gene are SGDLS and YYNGEE. This CDR3 comprises 18 residues. CDR3 DNA: TGTGCCAGCAGCGTAGGGAGAGGGGACAGGGCTGGGGCCAACGTCCTGACTTTC. Residues: CASSVGRGDRAGANVLTF.

The chain has TRBV7-9 and TRBJ1-1; 7 nucleotides agree with TRBD1. V lost 3 bases, J lost 5 bases, and 6 bases stayed unmatched. The CDR3 has 14 residues. Per germline, CDR1 SEHNR and CDR2 FQNEAQ (reference sequence). The CDR3 is CASSFTGAGTEAFF. CDR3 nucleotides: TGTGCCAGCAGCTTCACAGGGGCGGGTACTGAAGCTTTCTTT.

The rearrangement uses TRBV21-1 and TRBJ2-1; the D segment call TRBD2 is taken from the table without a DNA check. TRBV21-1 is described as a pseudogene. The CDR3 has 17 amino acids. CDR3 sequence reads: CASSRPSSGREMNEQFF. The CDR3 DNA reads TGTGCCAGCAGCAGACCATCATCCGGGCGGGAGATGAATGAGCAGTTCTTC.

V gene TRBV6-5 combines with J gene TRBJ2-7; D not certain. V was clipped by 10 bases and J by 1 base, with 17 bases between them. Germline V CDR1 and CDR2: MNHEY, SVGAGI. The length of the CDR3 is 14 residues. CDR3 sequence (DNA): TGTGCCAACATGAGAGGAGAACTTTCCTACGAGCAGTACTTC. Amino acids: CANMRGELSYEQYF.

The rearrangement joins TRBV30 to TRBJ2-1, with 8 bases identical to TRBD1. V dropped 7 bases and J dropped 8; count of bases not matched to a gene: 4. Germline assignment: CDR1 GTSNPN and CDR2 SVGIG (reference sequence). CDR3 length: 11 amino acids. The CDR3: CAYDRGYEQFF. CDR3 bases: TGTGCCTATGACAGGGGCTATGAGCAGTTCTTC.

The chain links TRBV4-1 to TRBJ1-2; D is undetermined. CDR1 and CDR2 (germline): MGHRA, YSYEKL. Trimming removed 4 bases at V and 8 bases at J, with 20 bases between. This CDR3 comprises 15 residues. CDR3 DNA sequence: TGCGCCAGCAGCCCCAGTACGATCCTTTTACCCGGCTACACCTTC. Translation: CASSPSTILLPGYTF.

The rearrangement joins TRBV7-2 to TRBJ2-7; D tentatively reads TRBD1 or TRBD2 (5 bases each). V dropped 8 bases and J dropped 2 bases, with 16 bases sitting between them. The length of the CDR3 is 14 residues. Germline CDR1 reads SGHTA; CDR2 reads FQGNSA. The CDR3 loop reads CASVYSEDTYEQYF. CDR3 nucleotide sequence: TGTGCCAGCGTTTACTCGGAGGACACCTACGAGCAGTACTTC.

The V call is TRBV27, the J call TRBJ1-4, with D unresolved. The CDR3 is made up of 13 amino acids. Germline V gene sequence: CDR1 MNHEY, CDR2 SMNVEV (reference sequence). Trimming stripped 3 bases from V and 5 bases from J, with 7 bases between. CDR3 in amino acids: CASSLVENEKLFF. CDR3 nucleotide sequence: TGTGCCAGCAGTTTGGTAGAGAATGAAAAACTGTTTTTT.

The V and J genes are TRBV5-8 and TRBJ2-1, with D perhaps matching TRBD2 (5 bases). The V gene's germline CDR1 is SGHTS and CDR2 YDEGEE. V shed 2 bases and J shed 1 base, with 13 bases lying between them. This CDR3 spans 16 amino acids. Here the CDR3 reads CASSFGGSVSYNEQFF. The DNA for the CDR3 is TGTGCCAGCAGCTTTGGCGGGTCCGTTTCCTACAATGAGCAGTTCTTC.

The chain combines TRBV13 with TRBJ2-3; 7 bases fit TRBD2. The CDR3 covers 15 residues. Trimming took 5 bases from V and 5 from J; bases not matched to a gene: 10. The germline V gene has CDR1 PRHDT and CDR2 FYEKMQ (reference sequence). CDR3 in DNA: TGTGCCAGCAGCCTCACCTATGCGGGGGTAGATACGCAGTATTTT. It codes for CASSLTYAGVDTQYF. The complete variable domain, with remaining parts taken from reference TRBV13 and TRBJ2-3, reads AAGVIQSPRHLIKEKRETATLKCYPIPRHDTVYWYQQGPGQDPQFLISFYEKMQSDKGSIPDRFSAQQFSDYHSELNMSSLELGDSALYFCASSLTYAGVDTQYFGPGTRLTVL.